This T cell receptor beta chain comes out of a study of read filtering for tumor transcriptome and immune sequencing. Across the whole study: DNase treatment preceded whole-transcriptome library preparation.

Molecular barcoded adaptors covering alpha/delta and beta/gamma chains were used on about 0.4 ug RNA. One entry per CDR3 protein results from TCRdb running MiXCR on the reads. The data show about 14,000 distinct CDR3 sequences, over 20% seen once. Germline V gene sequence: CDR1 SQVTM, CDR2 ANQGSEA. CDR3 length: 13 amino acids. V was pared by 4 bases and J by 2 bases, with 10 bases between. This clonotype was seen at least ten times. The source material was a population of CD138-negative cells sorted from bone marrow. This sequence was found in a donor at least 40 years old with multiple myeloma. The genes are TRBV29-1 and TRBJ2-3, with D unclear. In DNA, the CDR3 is TGCAGCGTTGCTAAAGCGAACACAGATACGCAGTATTTT. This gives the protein CSVAKANTDTQYF.